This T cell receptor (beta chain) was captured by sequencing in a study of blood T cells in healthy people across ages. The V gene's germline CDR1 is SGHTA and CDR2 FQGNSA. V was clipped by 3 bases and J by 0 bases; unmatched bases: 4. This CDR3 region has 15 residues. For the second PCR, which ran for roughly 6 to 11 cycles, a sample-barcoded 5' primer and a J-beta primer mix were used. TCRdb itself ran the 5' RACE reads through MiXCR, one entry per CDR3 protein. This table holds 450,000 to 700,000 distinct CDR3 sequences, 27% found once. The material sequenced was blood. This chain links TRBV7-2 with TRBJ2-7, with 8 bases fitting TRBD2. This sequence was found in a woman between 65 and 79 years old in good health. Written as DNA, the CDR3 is TGTGCCAGCAGCTTTATAGCGGGGAGCTCCTACGAGCAGTACTTC. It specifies CASSFIAGSSYEQYF.